A selection of T cell receptor beta chains follows, all from one sample in a study of T cell responses to AZD1222 COVID-19 vaccine. Here immunoSEQ multiplex PCR was the method, and the copy in TCRdb shows in-frame clones only, minus some. This sample has 100,000 or so clones, with 65% to 90% found just once. The sequencing here drew on peripheral blood, taken on day 0 of AZD1222 vaccination. These receptors were obtained from an adult in good health. CDR3s include the opening cysteine and the closing phenylalanine or tryptophan. A D gene is named only where the DNA matches it firmly. Only some rows state a clone size, as once, few, many or a class for expanded clones.

>TRBJ1-2|-|-|TRBV7-2
TGTGCCAGCAGCTTAGGACAGAGCTATGGCTACACCTTC
CASSLGQSYGYTF
>TRBJ1-5|TRBD1|once|TRBV6-2/TRBV6-3
TGTGCCAGCAGTGCCAGGGGGCTGAATCAGCCCCAGCATTTT
CASSARGLNQPQHF
>TRBJ2-1|-|-|TRBV12-3/TRBV12-4
TGTGCCAGCAGTTTAGAATACAATGAGCAGTTCTTC
CASSLEYNEQFF
>TRBJ2-7|-|-|TRBV19
TGTGCCAGTAGTACCATTTTCCCGCCCGGGCCTGGCCTGTGGGAGCAGTACTTC
CASSTIFPPGPGLWEQYF
>TRBJ1-5|-|once|TRBV5-1
TGCGCCAGCAGCTTGTCGGGGGGGGCCGGACAGCCCCAGCATTTT
CASSLSGGAGQPQHF
>TRBJ2-7|TRBD1|-|TRBV12-3/TRBV12-4
TGTGCCAGCAGTTCGGGACAGGTTCTCGAGCAGTACTTC
CASSSGQVLEQYF
>TRBJ1-2|TRBD1|once|TRBV29-1
TGCAGCGTTGGGGACAGGAGCGAGTATGGCTACACCTTC
CSVGDRSEYGYTF
>TRBJ1-6|-|-|TRBV6-1
TGTGCCAGCAGTGAACTGGTTCAGGGTAATTCACCCCTCCACTTT
CASSELVQGNSPLHF
>TRBJ2-3|-|-|TRBV6-2/TRBV6-3
TGTGCCAGCAGTTTGCAGGTTACAGATACGCAGTATTTT
CASSLQVTDTQYF
>TRBJ2-3|-|-|TRBV9
TGTGCCAGCAGCGTAGGGGGGGCCTATGATACGCAGTATTTT
CASSVGGAYDTQYF
>TRBJ1-1|TRBD1|-|TRBV10-2
TGCGCCAGCAGTGTTCAGGGGGCAGGGACTGAAGCTTTCTTT
CASSVQGAGTEAFF
>TRBJ1-2|TRBD1|few|TRBV27
TGTGCCAGCAGCTTTCTCGCAGGGGGCAATGGTGATGGCTACACCTTC
CASSFLAGGNGDGYTF
>TRBJ2-6|-|-|TRBV12-5
TGTGCTAGTGGTCCACCCGTATCTGGGGCCAACGTCCTGACTTTC
CASGPPVSGANVLTF
>TRBJ2-2|TRBD2|-|TRBV19
TGTGCCAGTAGTATAGCGAGACTAGCGGGAGGCCCCGGGGAGCTGTTTTTT
CASSIARLAGGPGELFF
>TRBJ1-1|-|-|TRBV14
TGTGCCAGCAGCCAAGATGCCCTCCGTTCCACTGAAGCTTTCTTT
CASSQDALRSTEAFF
>TRBJ2-1|TRBD2|-|TRBV9
TGTGCCAGCAGCGTACTAGCGGGGCGATACAATGAGCAGTTCTTC
CASSVLAGRYNEQFF
>TRBJ2-1|-|-|TRBV25-1
TGTGCCAGCTTGAAGGGAGGAGGTGATGAGCAGTTCTTC
CASLKGGGDEQFF
>TRBJ2-7|-|-|TRBV18
TGTGCCAGCTCACCACAGGAGGGGACCAGGGACGAGCAGTACTTC
CASSPQEGTRDEQYF
>TRBJ2-5|TRBD2|-|TRBV7-3
TGTGCCAGCAGCCCGGGGGCGGGGGGGTACGAGACCCAGTACTTC
CASSPGAGGYETQYF
>TRBJ2-2|TRBD1|-|TRBV5-4
TGTGCCAGCAGCTTGGAGGACAGGCGGGCCGGGGAGCTGTTTTTT
CASSLEDRRAGELFF
>TRBJ2-1|-|-|TRBV12-5
TGTGCTAGCGCTAGTATGGGGGCGGGGACCTACAATGAGCAGTTCTTC
CASASMGAGTYNEQFF
>TRBJ2-1|TRBD2|-|TRBV6-6
TGTGCCAGCAGAGGACTAGCGGGAGAAGGTGAGCAGTTCTTC
CASRGLAGEGEQFF
>TRBJ1-2|TRBD1|-|TRBV18
TGTGCCAGCTCGGACACCCGGGACAGGGAAGGCTACACCTTC
CASSDTRDREGYTF
>TRBJ2-7|TRBD1|-|TRBV19
TGTGCCAGTAGTATAGAAGACAGGGGAGCTTACGAGCAGTACTTC
CASSIEDRGAYEQYF
>TRBJ2-3|-|-|TRBV5-1
TGCGCCAGCAGCTCGGACAGACTCACAGATACGCAGTATTTT
CASSSDRLTDTQYF
>TRBJ2-3|-|-|TRBV9
TGTGCCAGCAGCATCCCCGGACCGGGACACCCCGTCTCAGATACGCAGTATTTT
CASSIPGPGHPVSDTQYF
>TRBJ1-2|TRBD1|-|TRBV3-1/TRBV3-2
TGTGCCAGCAGCAACGGACAGGGTACTGAGTTTGGCTACACCTTC
CASSNGQGTEFGYTF
>TRBJ2-2|TRBD2|-|TRBV11-2
TGTGCCAGCAGCTTTTCTAGCGGGATGAATGCCGGGGAGCTGTTTTTT
CASSFSSGMNAGELFF
>TRBJ2-7|-|-|TRBV21-1
TGTGCCAGCAGCCCCCACCCTCCGGGACTAGTTTTCCTTTACGAGCAGTACTTC
CASSPHPPGLVFLYEQYF
>TRBJ2-2|-|-|TRBV5-1
TGCGCCAGCAGCTTACCCGGGGAGCTGTTTTTT
CASSLPGELFF
>TRBJ1-1|TRBD1|-|TRBV30
TGTGCCTGGACCCATGGACTCGTGGACAGGGGGTCCACTGAAGCTTTCTTT
CAWTHGLVDRGSTEAFF
>TRBJ2-3|TRBD2|-|TRBV19
TGTGCCAGTAGTAACACCTTAGCGGGGAGCTTCACAGATACGCAGTATTTT
CASSNTLAGSFTDTQYF
>TRBJ1-1|-|-|TRBV6-5
TGTGCCAGCAGTTACTCAGGAAGGGGAAGCGAAGCTTTCTTT
CASSYSGRGSEAFF
>TRBJ2-1|-|-|TRBV3-1/TRBV3-2
TGTGCCAGCAGCCCGATGGGGAATGAGCAGTTCTTC
CASSPMGNEQFF
>TRBJ2-2|-|-|TRBV7-8
TGTGCCAGCAGCTTATCGAGGGGGGCCTACACCGGGGAGCTGTTTTTT
CASSLSRGAYTGELFF
>TRBJ2-7|TRBD2|-|TRBV4-1
TGCGCCAGCAGCCAAGAGGTAGCGGGAGGCTACGAGCAGTACTTC
CASSQEVAGGYEQYF
>TRBJ2-2|-|few|TRBV19
TGTGCCAGTAGTATCTCGGAGAACACCGGGGAGCTGTTTTTT
CASSISENTGELFF
>TRBJ2-2|-|-|TRBV15
TGTGCCACCAGCAGGGACTCCCGTCGGACCGGGGAGCTGTTTTTT
CATSRDSRRTGELFF
>TRBJ1-6|-|-|TRBV5-1
TGCGCCAGCAGCACATACACTAATTCACCCCTCCACTTT
CASSTYTNSPLHF
>TRBJ2-5|-|-|TRBV7-3
TGTGCCAGCAGCTTAATGGCCCAAGAGACCCAGTACTTC
CASSLMAQETQYF
>TRBJ1-4|-|-|TRBV7-8
TGTGCCAGCAGCTCTACAGAGACAAATGAAAAACTGTTTTTT
CASSSTETNEKLFF
>TRBJ2-3|-|-|TRBV6-2/TRBV6-3
TGTGCCAGCAGTTACTCACCTGATACGCAGTATTTT
CASSYSPDTQYF
>TRBJ2-7|-|-|TRBV27
TGTGCCAGCTCCTCGACAGCCGGCTACGAGCAGTACTTC
CASSSTAGYEQYF
>TRBJ1-6|-|-|TRBV6-5
TGTGCCAGCAGCCCCGCAGACGCCCTTCCTTCACCCCTCCACTTT
CASSPADALPSPLHF
>TRBJ2-5|TRBD2|-|TRBV7-6
TGTGCCAGCAGCCCAGCCGGGGCTAGCGGTTGGGGGGAGACCCAGTACTTC
CASSPAGASGWGETQYF